The following is a T cell receptor beta chain sequence with its context. What it binds is unknown. Germline V gene lookup returns CDR1 LGHNA and CDR2 YSLEER. V lost 3 bases, J lost 2 bases, and 13 bases stayed unmatched. The CDR3 is made up of 18 amino acids. These data come from a study of PD-L1 blockade in urothelial cancer. Background on the study: As for prior chemotherapy regimens, patients had received 0 to 3. Blood was subjected to analysis at 3 weeks (second dose) and 6 weeks following treatment start. The study recovered a median of 141,255 T cells per blood sample.

Time point here: peripheral blood 6 weeks after treatment start. The assay was immunoSEQ multiplex PCR, and TCRdb's table has in-frame clones only and misses some. The sample has some 110,000 clones, around 93% seen once. Overall study results and limits: Prediction of better survival came from below-median pretreatment blood TCR clonality.

This sequence joins TRBV4-3 and TRBJ2-1; 7 nucleotides agree with TRBD2. The specimen comprised PBMCs, sampled around atezolizumab (anti-PD-L1) treatment. The receptor was derived from a man aged 60 to 69 with urothelial cancer. The DNA of the CDR3 is TGCGCCAGCAGCCAGTCCGGGAGGACACCTAGCCCCTACAATGAGCAGTTCTTC. This codes for CASSQSGRTPSPYNEQFF.